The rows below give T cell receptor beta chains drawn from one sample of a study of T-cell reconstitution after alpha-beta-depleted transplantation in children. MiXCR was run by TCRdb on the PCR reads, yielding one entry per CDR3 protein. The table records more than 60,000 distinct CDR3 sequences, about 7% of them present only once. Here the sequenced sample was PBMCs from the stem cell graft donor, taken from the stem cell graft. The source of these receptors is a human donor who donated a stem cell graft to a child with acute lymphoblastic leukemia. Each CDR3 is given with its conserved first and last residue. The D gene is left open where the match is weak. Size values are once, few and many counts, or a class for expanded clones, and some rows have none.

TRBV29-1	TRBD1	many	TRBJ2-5	TGCAGCGTTGAGACAGGGGGCTCGAGGAAGACCCAGTACTTC	CSVETGGSRKTQYF
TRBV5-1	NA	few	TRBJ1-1	TGCGCCAGCAGCTGGAGGGACCAAAACACTGAAGCTTTCTTT	CASSWRDQNTEAFF
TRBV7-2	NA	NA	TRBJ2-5	TGTGCCAGCAGCGGGGACGACACGAGAGGAGAGACCCAGTACTTC	CASSGDDTRGETQYF
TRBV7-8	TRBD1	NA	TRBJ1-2	TGTGCCAGCAGCACGGGACAGGGGGCGGAAGGCTACACCTTC	CASSTGQGAEGYTF
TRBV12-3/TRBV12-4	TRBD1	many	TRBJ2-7	TGTGCCAGCAGCAGAGGGGGACAGTACTACGAGCAGTACTTC	CASSRGGQYYEQYF
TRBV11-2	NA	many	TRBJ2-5	TGTGCCAGCAGCTTTCGTGTAGGGGAAGAGACCCAGTACTTC	CASSFRVGEETQYF
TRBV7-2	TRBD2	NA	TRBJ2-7	TGTGCCAGCAGACCCCGGGGAGGGGTATCCTACGAGCAGTACTTC	CASRPRGGVSYEQYF
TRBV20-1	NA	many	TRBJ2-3	TGCAGTGCCCCGACGTCGACAGGCACAGATACGCAGTATTTT	CSAPTSTGTDTQYF
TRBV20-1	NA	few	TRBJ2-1	TGCAGTGCTAGCACAGGGATAAACCTCAATGAGCAGTTCTTC	CSASTGINLNEQFF
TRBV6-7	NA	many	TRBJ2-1	TGTGCCAGCAGTTACGCCGGGACTCCTAGGGGGTTCTTC	CASSYAGTPRGFF
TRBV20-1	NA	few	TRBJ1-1	TGCAGTGCTACCAGGGTTGACACTGAAGCTTTCTTT	CSATRVDTEAFF
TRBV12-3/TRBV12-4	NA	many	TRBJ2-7	TGTGCCAGCGGGCTCTATAGAGAGCAGTACTTC	CASGLYREQYF
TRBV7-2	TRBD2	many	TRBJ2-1	TGTGCCAGCAGCTCGGGACAGGGACTAGCGGGGGTCTCCTACAATGAGCAGTTCTTC	CASSSGQGLAGVSYNEQFF
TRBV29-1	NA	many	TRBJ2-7	TGCAGCGTCGTTGGTGGGGACTCCTACGAGCAGTACTTC	CSVVGGDSYEQYF
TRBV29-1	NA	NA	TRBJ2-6	TGCAGCGTTGTTAAAGCTGGGGCCAACGTCCTGACTTTC	CSVVKAGANVLTF
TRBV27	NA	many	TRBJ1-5	TGTGCCAGCAGTTTCAGGGCGGGGTTGAATCAGCCCCAGCATTTT	CASSFRAGLNQPQHF
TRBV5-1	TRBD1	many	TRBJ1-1	TGCGCCAGCAGCACCGGACAGGGGGCGCGTATGTGGTCTGAAGCTTTCTTT	CASSTGQGARMWSEAFF
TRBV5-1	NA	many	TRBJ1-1	TGCGCCAGCAGCTTAAACATGAACACTGAAGCTTTCTTT	CASSLNMNTEAFF